This T cell receptor (beta chain) appears in the sequencing data of a study of neoadjuvant anti-PD-1 for oral cavity cancer. Trimming took 5 bases from V and 6 from J; bases not matched to a gene: 6. This CDR3 comprises 14 residues. Germline values: CDR1 WNHNN, CDR2 SYGVQD (reference sequence). The sample's time point: after neoadjuvant nivolumab, at surgical resection. Sequencing used immunoSEQ multiplex PCR; TCRdb keeps in-frame clones, though not all of them. The sample has approximately 42,000 clones, roughly 77% seen once. The J gene is TRBJ2-7, the V gene TRBV10-1; 11 nucleotides match TRBD2. The sample was PBMCs, taken after nivolumab (anti-PD-1) treatment. This clonotype originated in a person between 40 and 85 years old with oral cavity squamous cell carcinoma. The chain's CDR3 is CASSTSGGRFEQYF. DNA for the CDR3: TGCGCCAGCAGTACTAGCGGGGGTCGTTTCGAGCAGTACTTC.